The sequence of this TCR beta chain was determined in a study of T cell responses to AZD1222 COVID-19 vaccine. Study-wide points: In the spike-specific TCR repertoire, nearly half reportedly target unmutated variant regions. Baseline antibody screening turned up just a handful of seropositive AZD1222 recipients. The sample set comprised mostly white British donors with more females, and clonal diversity was possibly underestimated. With dominance at 160-218 and 743-854, vaccine-associated CD4 TCRs spanned spike.

On this clone: Its antigen remains unknown.

TCRdb keeps only in-frame clones here, not all; method: immunoSEQ multiplex PCR. This sample carries about 150,000 clones, roughly 88% of them seen once, and the ten largest clones take roughly 3.5%. In germline, CDR1 is LNHNV, CDR2 YYDKDF (reference sequence). The CDR3 length is 14 residues. V was cut by 2 bases and J by 1 base, with 6 bases left in between. The sample here was peripheral blood, taken on day 0 of MenACWY control vaccination. This sequence originates from an adult in good health. The chain combines TRBV15 with TRBJ2-1; D unresolved. CDR3 bases: TGTGCCACCAGCAGATCCGGTTCCTACAATGAGCAGTTCTTC. Translation: CATSRSGSYNEQFF.